Presented here are 6 T cell receptor beta chains from one specimen sequenced in a study of OX40 agonist ivuxolimab in advanced cancers. TCRdb's copy holds only in-frame clones and misses some; the assay was immunoSEQ multiplex PCR. Among some 57,000 clones, 90% were seen once, and the ten largest hold approximately 5%. This specimen consisted of CD4+ or CD8+ T cells sorted from blood, obtained in a trial of the OX40 agonist ivuxolimab. All receptors derive from an adult with an advanced solid tumor such as melanoma, head and neck, liver or kidney cancer.

This clone was detected once. The chain has TRBV5-1 and TRBJ2-5; D not resolved. Germline V gives CDR1 SGHRS, CDR2 YFSETQ. The CDR3 runs 14 residues. V was cut by 6 bases and J by 1 base, with 13 bases left in between. CDR3 in DNA: TGCGCCAGCACCCCTGACAAAACCCAAGAGACCCAGTACTTC. This sequence encodes CASTPDKTQETQYF. The full variable domain, rest sourced from reference TRBV5-1 and TRBJ2-5, is KAGVTQTPRYLIKTRGQQVTLSCSPISGHRSVSWYQQTPGQGLQFLFEYFSETQRNKGNFPGRFSGRQFSNSRSEMNVSTLELGDSALYLCASTPDKTQETQYFGPGTRLLVL.

V gene TRBV7-7 combines with J gene TRBJ2-2; D uncertain. The germline CDR1 and CDR2 sequences are SSHAT and FNYEAQ (reference sequence). Trimming removed 0 bases from V and 5 bases from J, with 4 bases in between. The CDR3 contains 13 residues. CDR3: CASSLAGTGELFF. The DNA of the CDR3 is TGTGCCAGCAGCTTAGCGGGTACCGGGGAGCTGTTTTTT.

The table lists this clone with a few counts. The rearrangement uses TRBV7-9 and TRBJ2-2, with 9 bases identical to TRBD1. Trimming cost V 5 bases and J 6 bases; bases outside gene matches: 7. Germline V gene lookup returns CDR1 SEHNR and CDR2 FQNEAQ (reference sequence). The CDR3 is 15 amino acids. CDR3 bases: TGTGCCAGCAGCCTGGACAGGGGTACGTCCGGGGAGCTGTTTTTT. This translates into CASSLDRGTSGELFF.

The sample holds one count of this clone. The rearrangement uses TRBV28 and TRBJ2-7, with D perhaps matching TRBD1 (6 bases). V was clipped by 5 bases and J by 0 bases, with 14 bases between them. The CDR3 runs to 15 residues. The germline CDR1 and CDR2 sequences are MDHEN and SYDVKM. CDR3 DNA: TGTGCCAGCAGTCCCGCCGGGACACTCTCCTACGAGCAGTACTTC. Its protein is CASSPAGTLSYEQYF. The whole variable domain, filled in from reference TRBV28 and TRBJ2-7, reads DVKVTQSSRYLVKRTGEKVFLECVQDMDHENMFWYRQDPGLGLRLIYFSYDVKMKEKGDIPEGYSVSREKKERFSLILESASTNQTSMYLCASSPAGTLSYEQYFGPGTRLTVT.

The genes are TRBV5-1 and TRBJ2-7; 8 positions agree with TRBD2. Trimming at V came to 1 base and at J to 2 bases, leaving 2 bases not matched to a gene. The length of the CDR3 is 14 residues. Germline lookup yields CDR1 SGHRS and CDR2 YFSETQ. The CDR3 here is CASSLTSGAYEQYF. CDR3 nucleotides: TGCGCCAGCAGCTTGACTAGCGGCGCCTACGAGCAGTACTTC. The variable domain in full, with the rest retrieved from reference TRBV5-1 and TRBJ2-7, is KAGVTQTPRYLIKTRGQQVTLSCSPISGHRSVSWYQQTPGQGLQFLFEYFSETQRNKGNFPGRFSGRQFSNSRSEMNVSTLELGDSALYLCASSLTSGAYEQYFGPGTRLTVT.

The chain has TRBV7-6 and TRBJ2-3; D gene uncertain. In germline, CDR1 is SGHVS, CDR2 FNYEAQ. The V and J ends lost 4 bases and 2 bases respectively, with 4 bases between them. The CDR3 contains 12 residues. The CDR3 reads CASSSFTDTQYF. For the CDR3, the DNA is TGTGCCAGCAGCTCATTCACAGATACGCAGTATTTT.